This T cell receptor (beta chain) was identified during a study of Tregs in tolerant kidney transplant recipients. The study's findings and limits: The most relevant donor-specific Treg TCRbeta repertoire apparently came from expansion with activated donor B cells.

The data were produced by immunoSEQ multiplex PCR, yet TCRdb's version contains in-frame clones alone and is incomplete. The table records nearly 95,000 clones, roughly 93% of them present only once. V gave up 3 bases and J gave up 5 bases, with 14 bases separating them. The CDR3 sequence is 14 residues long. Germline V gives CDR1 SGHKS, CDR2 YYEKEE (reference sequence). Unstimulated regulatory T cells (CD4+CD25+CD127-), CD4+CD25- non-regulatory cells, CD4 and CD8 cells were FACS-sorted from thawed PBMCs. On this clone itself: The target antigen is unknown.

Source: CD4+ T cells from blood, taken before the transplant. The chain uses TRBV5-5 and TRBJ1-1, with a weak D call TRBD1 (6 bases). The TCR sequence derives from a human donor who received a combined kidney and bone marrow transplant. CDR3 nucleotides: TGTGCCAGCAGCTACGGGACACGGAAGACTGAAGCTTTCTTT. Translated, it gives CASSYGTRKTEAFF. The complete variable domain, with remaining parts taken from reference TRBV5-5 and TRBJ1-1, reads DAGVTQSPTHLIKTRGQQVTLRCSPISGHKSVSWYQQVLGQGPQFIFQYYEKEERGRGNFPDRFSARQFPNYSSELNVNALLLGDSALYLCASSYGTRKTEAFFGQGTRLTVV.